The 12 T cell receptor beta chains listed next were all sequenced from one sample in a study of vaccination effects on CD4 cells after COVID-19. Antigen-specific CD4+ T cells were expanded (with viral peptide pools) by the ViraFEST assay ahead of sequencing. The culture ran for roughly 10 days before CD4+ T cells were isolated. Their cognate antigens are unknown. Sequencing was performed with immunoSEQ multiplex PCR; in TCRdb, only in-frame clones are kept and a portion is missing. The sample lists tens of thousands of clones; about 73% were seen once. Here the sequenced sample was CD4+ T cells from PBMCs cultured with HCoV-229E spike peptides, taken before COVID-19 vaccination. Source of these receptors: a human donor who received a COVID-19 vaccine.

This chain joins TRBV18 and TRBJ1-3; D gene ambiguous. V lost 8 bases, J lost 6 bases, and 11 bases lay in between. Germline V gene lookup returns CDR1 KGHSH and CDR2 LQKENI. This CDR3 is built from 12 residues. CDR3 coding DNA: TGTGCCAGCGAGAAAACAGAAAACACCATATATTTT. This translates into CASEKTENTIYF. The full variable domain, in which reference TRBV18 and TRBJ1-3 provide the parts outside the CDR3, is NAGVMQNPRHLVRRRGQEARLRCSPMKGHSHVYWYRQLPEEGLKFMVYLQKENIIDESGMPKERFSAEFPKEGPSILRIQQVVRGDSAAYFCASEKTENTIYFGEGSWLTVV.

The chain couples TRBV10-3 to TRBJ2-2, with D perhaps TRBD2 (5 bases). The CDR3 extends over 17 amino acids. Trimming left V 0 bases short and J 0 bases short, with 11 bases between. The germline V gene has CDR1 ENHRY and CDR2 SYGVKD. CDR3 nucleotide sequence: TGTGCCATCAGTGAGTCGATTAGCGCCGCGAACACCGGGGAGCTGTTTTTT. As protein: CAISESISAANTGELFF.

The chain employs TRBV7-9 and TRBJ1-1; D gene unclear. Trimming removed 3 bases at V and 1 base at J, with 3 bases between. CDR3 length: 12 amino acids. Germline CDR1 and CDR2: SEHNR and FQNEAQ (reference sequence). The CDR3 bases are TGTGCCAGCAGCTTGGAGAACACTGAAGCTTTCTTT. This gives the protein CASSLENTEAFF.

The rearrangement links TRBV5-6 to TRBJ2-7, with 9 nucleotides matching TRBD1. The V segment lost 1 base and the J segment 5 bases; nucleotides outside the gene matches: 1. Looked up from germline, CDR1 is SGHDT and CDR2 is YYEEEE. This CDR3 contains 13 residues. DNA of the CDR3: TGTGCCAGCAGCTTGACAGGGGGCAACGAGCAGTACTTC. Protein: CASSLTGGNEQYF.

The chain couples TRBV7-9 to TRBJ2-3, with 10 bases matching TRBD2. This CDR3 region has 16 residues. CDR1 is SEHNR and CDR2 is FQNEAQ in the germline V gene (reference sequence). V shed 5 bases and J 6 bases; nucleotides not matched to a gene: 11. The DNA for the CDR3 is TGTGCCAGCAGCCCCAGGACTAGCGGCCCCGGGGATACGCAGTATTTT. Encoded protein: CASSPRTSGPGDTQYF.

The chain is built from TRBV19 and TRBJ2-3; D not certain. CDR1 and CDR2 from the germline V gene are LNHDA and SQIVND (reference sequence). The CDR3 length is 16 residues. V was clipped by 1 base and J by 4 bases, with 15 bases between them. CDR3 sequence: CASSIGPGAVPDTQYF. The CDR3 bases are TGTGCCAGTAGTATAGGACCGGGTGCGGTCCCAGATACGCAGTATTTT.

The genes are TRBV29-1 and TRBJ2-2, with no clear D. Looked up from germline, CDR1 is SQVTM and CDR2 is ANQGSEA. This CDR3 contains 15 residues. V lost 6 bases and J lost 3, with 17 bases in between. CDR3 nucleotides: TGCAGCGTGGTGGCCTCACCTGGGGACACCGGGGAGCTGTTTTTT. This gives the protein CSVVASPGDTGELFF.

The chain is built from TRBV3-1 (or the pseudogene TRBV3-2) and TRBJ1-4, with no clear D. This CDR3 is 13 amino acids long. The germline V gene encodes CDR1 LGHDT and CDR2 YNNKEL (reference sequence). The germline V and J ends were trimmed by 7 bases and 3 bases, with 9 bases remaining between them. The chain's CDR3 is CASNEHPNEKLFF. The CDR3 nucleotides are TGTGCCAGCAACGAACACCCTAATGAAAAACTGTTTTTT.

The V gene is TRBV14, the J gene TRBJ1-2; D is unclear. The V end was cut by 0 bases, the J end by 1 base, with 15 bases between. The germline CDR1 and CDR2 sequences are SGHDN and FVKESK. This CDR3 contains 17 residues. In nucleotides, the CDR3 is TGTGCCAGCAGCCAAGATGACCGGGCAGCTCGTAACTATGGCTACACCTTC. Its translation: CASSQDDRAARNYGYTF.

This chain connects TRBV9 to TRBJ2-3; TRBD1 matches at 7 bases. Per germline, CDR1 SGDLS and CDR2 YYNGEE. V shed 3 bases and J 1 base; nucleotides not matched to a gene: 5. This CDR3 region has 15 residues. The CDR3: CASSAPGTGTDTQYF. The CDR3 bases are TGTGCCAGCAGCGCGCCCGGGACAGGCACAGATACGCAGTATTTT.

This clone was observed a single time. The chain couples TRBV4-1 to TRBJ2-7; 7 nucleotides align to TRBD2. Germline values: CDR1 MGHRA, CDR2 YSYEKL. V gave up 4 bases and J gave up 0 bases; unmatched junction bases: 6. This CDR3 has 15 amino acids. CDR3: CASSLSLALSYEQYF. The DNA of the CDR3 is TGCGCCAGCAGCCTATCACTAGCGCTCTCCTACGAGCAGTACTTC.

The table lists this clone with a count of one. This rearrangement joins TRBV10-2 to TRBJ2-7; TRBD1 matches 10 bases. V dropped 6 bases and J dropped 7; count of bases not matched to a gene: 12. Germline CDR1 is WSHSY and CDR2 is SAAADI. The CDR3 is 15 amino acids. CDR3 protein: CASSPNGQGVGEQYF. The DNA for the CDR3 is TGCGCCAGCAGCCCGAACGGACAGGGGGTCGGAGAGCAGTACTTC.